This T cell receptor beta chain was obtained from a study of T cell responses to AZD1222 COVID-19 vaccine. Points from the study as a whole: As reported, nearly half of all spike-specific TCRs target variant regions that are unmutated.

The V gene lost 2 bases and the J gene lost 9 bases, with 11 bases spanning the gap. Germline-derived CDR1 and CDR2 are SNHLY and FYNNEI. CDR3 length: 14 residues. Concerning this clone: The antigen is undetermined.

Assay: immunoSEQ multiplex PCR; the TCRdb copy retains only in-frame clones and omits some. The data contain more than 250,000 clones, just over 90% of them singletons. The genes are TRBV2 and TRBJ1-6; D is uncertain. The sample was peripheral blood, taken on day 0 of AZD1222 vaccination. The sequence came from an adult in good health. This chain's CDR3 is CASSESQKFSPLHF. CDR3 nucleotide sequence: TGTGCCAGCAGTGAAAGTCAGAAGTTTTCACCCCTCCACTTT.